This T cell receptor beta chain stems from a study of blood T cell repertoires in COVID-19 (dated by TCRdb to 2018 to 2021). Broadly, across the study: Samples covering the acute and convalescent phases of COVID-19 were provided by collaborators in the United States, Italy and Spain. The prospective study material was composed of cDNA or gDNA derived from T cells, B-cell-depleted T cells, or PBMCs. The dataset comprised deeply sampled blood TCRbeta repertoires from subjects exposed to, actively infected with, or recovered from COVID-19. The repertoires were released in a freely available public database meant as a resource for research on the immune response to SARS-CoV-2. Samples came from the ongoing ImmuneRACE study (first 160 participants) plus 1,254 subjects from 6 global collaborators. The sample metadata nearly always contained a de-identified subject ID, COVID-19 status, age in years and sex. Where available, HLA class I and class II types were taken from metadata supplied by the sample provider and were not determined by assay-based typing.

Each collaborating institution followed its own protocols to collect whole blood in K2EDTA tubes. For TCRbeta analysis, collaborator samples were shipped as frozen whole blood, as isolated PBMCs, or as DNA extracted from either sample type. A remark on this clone: Its antigen has not been determined. Nothing much larger sits one base from this clone, and base qualities are not available.

TCRbeta CDR3 regions were amplified from genomic DNA using the immunoSEQ Assay, a bias-controlled multiplex PCR. The authors' pipeline ran thus. The number of nucleated cells in each sample was estimated by amplification of reference gene primers within the assay. To quantify the absolute abundance of each unique TCRbeta CDR3 rearrangement, sequence reads were collapsed and filtered. For each sample, productive Simpson clonality was calculated as the square root of Simpson's diversity index over productive rearrangements. TCRdb carries this immuneACCESS record with in-frame sequences only. Its versions omit some clonotypes, under half of them owing to an unresolved V gene in the studies checked, with the rest unexplained. V, J and clone size are taken as reported in that table, and D and trimming were inferred from the DNA itself. Present in this sample are over 130,000 clones, 85% of which were seen just once. Together, the top ten hold about 2.9% of the sample.

V has 5 bases trimmed and J has 4 bases trimmed; junction bases matching no gene number 5. CDR1 SEHNR and CDR2 FQNEAQ are derived from the germline V gene (reference sequence). Including cysteine and phenylalanine, the CDR3 has 14 amino acids. The DNA shown is the 42-base CDR3, in frame from base 1. What the study reported, not specific to this receptor: The amount of clinical and demographic metadata varied by source and participant and was provided uncurated.

The V and J segments used are TRBV7-9 and TRBJ1-5; 7 bases in the junction line up with TRBD1. Sequencing was performed on peripheral blood. The source of this sequence is a man between 45 and 60 years old with acute or convalescent COVID-19. The DNA is as follows: TGTGCCAGCAGCGCGGACAGGCAAAATCAGCCCCAGCATTTT. Its amino acids are CASSADRQNQPQHF.